This TCR beta chain was profiled in a study of cytomegalovirus exposure and HLA in healthy donors. Points from the study as a whole: In vitro assays verified that three CMV-associated chains recognized CMV antigens specifically.

The V gene's germline CDR1 is MNHEY and CDR2 SMNVEV (reference sequence). CDR3 length equals 12 residues. Trimming removed 3 bases at V and 5 bases at J, with 4 bases between. Clones were sequenced by immunoSEQ multiplex PCR, and TCRdb holds only the in-frame ones, with some missing. The sample yields over 85,000 clones, roughly 89% seen once. Notes on this clone: Its target is not known.

The V and J genes are TRBV27 and TRBJ2-2; no reliable D call. The origin of this receptor is a woman between 18 and 30 years old in good health and CMV-seronegative. Sequencing was performed on PBMCs. This CDR3 is CASSFKTGELFF. Here the CDR3 DNA reads TGTGCCAGCAGTTTTAAAACCGGGGAGCTGTTTTTT.